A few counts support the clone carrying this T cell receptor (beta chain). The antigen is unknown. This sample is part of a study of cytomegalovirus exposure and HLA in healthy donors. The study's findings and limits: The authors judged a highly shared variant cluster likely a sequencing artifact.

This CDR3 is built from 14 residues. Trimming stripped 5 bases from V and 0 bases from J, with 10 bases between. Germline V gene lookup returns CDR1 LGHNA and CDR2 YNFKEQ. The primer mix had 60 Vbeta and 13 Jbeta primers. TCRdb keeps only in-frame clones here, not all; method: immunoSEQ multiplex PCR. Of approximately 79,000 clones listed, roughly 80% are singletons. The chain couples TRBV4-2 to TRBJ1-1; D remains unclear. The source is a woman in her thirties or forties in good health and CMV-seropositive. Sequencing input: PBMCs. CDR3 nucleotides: TGTGCCAGCAGCACGGGAGGTTTGAACACTGAAGCTTTCTTT. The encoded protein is CASSTGGLNTEAFF.